Shown below are 28 T cell receptor beta chains from a single sample sequenced in a study of T cell responses to AZD1222 COVID-19 vaccine. Libraries were prepared by immunoSEQ multiplex PCR; TCRdb keeps only in-frame clonotypes and omits some of them. The sample shows 150,000 to 200,000 clones, roughly 91% of them seen only once. Specimen: peripheral blood, collected 28 days after the second AZD1222 dose. The receptor source for this set is an adult who received the AZD1222 COVID-19 vaccine.

The chain has TRBV11-2 and TRBJ1-6; the match to TRBD1 covers 8 bases. Germline V gene data show CDR1 as SGHAT and CDR2 as FQNNGV. This CDR3 comprises 17 residues. V dropped 5 bases and J dropped 7; count of bases not matched to a gene: 13. For the CDR3, the DNA is TGTGCCAGCAGCACAGGGGGGCAGGGAATTTGGAATTCACCCCTCCACTTT. Residues: CASSTGGQGIWNSPLHF. Full variable domain (outside the CDR3, taken from reference TRBV11-2 and TRBJ1-6): EAGVAQSPRYKIIEKRQSVAFWCNPISGHATLYWYQQILGQGPKLLIQFQNNGVVDDSQLPKDRFSAERLKGVDSTLKIQPAKLEDSAVYLCASSTGGQGIWNSPLHFGNGTRLTVT.

This clone was seen just once. The V gene is TRBV10-3, the J gene TRBJ2-7, with 11 bases that match TRBD1. CDR3 size: 14 residues. Germline V gene data show CDR1 as ENHRY and CDR2 as SYGVKD. Unmatched junction bases numbered 7, after V lost 10 bases and J lost 2 bases. In DNA form, the CDR3 reads TGTGCCACCTTAAGGACAGGGGGCACCTACGAGCAGTACTTC. Translation gives CATLRTGGTYEQYF.

This clone was counted once. The chain carries TRBV5-1 and TRBJ1-3, with TRBD1 identical over 11 bases. Germline CDR1 is SGHRS and CDR2 is YFSETQ. CDR3 length: 15 residues. V was pared by 4 bases and J by 2 bases, with 2 bases of the junction left unmatched. This CDR3 reads CASSGTGGTGNTIYF. The CDR3 DNA reads as TGCGCCAGCAGCGGGACAGGGGGAACTGGAAACACCATATATTTT.

The V call is TRBV24-1, the J call TRBJ2-1; 7 bases agree with TRBD2. CDR3 length equals 14 residues. J gave up 4 bases and V 8 bases, and 7 bases lay outside the gene matches. Germline CDR1 KGHDR, CDR2 SFDVKD. CDR3 sequence (DNA): TGTGCCACCAAGGCGGGGGAGATGTACAATGAGCAGTTCTTC. It specifies CATKAGEMYNEQFF.

V gene TRBV24-1 combines with J gene TRBJ2-5; 10 bases match TRBD1. Per germline, CDR1 KGHDR and CDR2 SFDVKD. This CDR3 is 16 amino acids long. Trimming cost V 3 bases and J 5 bases; bases outside gene matches: 8. The CDR3 DNA follows: TGTGCCACCAGTGATCCAAGACAGGGGGCAAGGGAGACCCAGTACTTC. Encoded protein: CATSDPRQGARETQYF.

The chain uses TRBV3-1 (or the pseudogene TRBV3-2) and TRBJ1-3, with D possibly TRBD1 on 5 matching bases. The CDR3 runs 16 residues. Germline lookup yields CDR1 LGHDT and CDR2 YNNKEL (reference sequence). Trimming left V 3 bases short and J 0 bases short, with 12 bases between. This CDR3 is CASSQAGLNSGNTIYF. The CDR3 DNA is TGTGCCAGCAGCCAGGCAGGGCTAAACTCTGGAAACACCATATATTTT.

V is TRBV30 and J is TRBJ2-7; 9 bases line up with TRBD2. Germline V gives CDR1 GTSNPN, CDR2 SVGIG (reference sequence). Unmatched junction bases numbered 3, after V lost 2 bases and J lost 4 bases. The CDR3 has 13 residues. This chain's CDR3 is CAWSQAGGYEQYF. CDR3 sequence (DNA): TGTGCCTGGAGTCAAGCGGGAGGTTACGAGCAGTACTTC.

The V and J genes are TRBV5-6 and TRBJ2-7, with D unresolved. V lost 0 bases, J lost 3 bases, and 1 base lay in between. The CDR3 sequence is 11 residues long. CDR1 and CDR2 (germline): SGHDT, YYEEEE. CDR3 residues: CASSLGYEQYF. The CDR3 nucleotides read TGTGCCAGCAGCTTGGGCTACGAGCAGTACTTC.

This chain links TRBV2 with TRBJ2-5; D remains ambiguous. CDR1 is SNHLY and CDR2 is FYNNEI in the germline V gene. V was pared by 5 bases and J by 2 bases, with 9 bases between. The CDR3 is 13 amino acids. CDR3 sequence reads: CASSPRLQETQYF. The DNA for the CDR3 is TGTGCCAGCAGTCCCCGGCTGCAAGAGACCCAGTACTTC. Looking up the rest from reference TRBV2 and TRBJ2-5 gives the full variable domain: EPEVTQTPSHQVTQMGQEVILRCVPISNHLYFYWYRQILGQKVEFLVSFYNNEISEKSEIFDDQFSVERPDGSNFTLKIRSTKLEDSAMYFCASSPRLQETQYFGPGTRLLVL.

The chain links TRBV18 to TRBJ1-5, with TRBD1 matching 7 bases. CDR1 KGHSH and CDR2 LQKENI come from the germline V gene. Germline trimming cut 5 bases from V and 3 bases from J; bases unmatched to any gene: 7. CDR3 length equals 15 residues. In DNA, the CDR3 is TGTGCCAGCTCAGCCGGGACAGACCCCAATCAGCCCCAGCATTTT. Residues: CASSAGTDPNQPQHF.

The chain combines TRBV7-9 with TRBJ1-2; D is unclear. Germline CDR1 and CDR2: SEHNR and FQNEAQ (reference sequence). V dropped 2 bases and J dropped 0 bases, with 10 bases sitting between them. The CDR3 runs to 15 residues. The CDR3 coding sequence is TGTGCCAGCAGCTTATTTTTGACCCCTAACTATGGCTACACCTTC. The encoded protein is CASSLFLTPNYGYTF.

The chain couples TRBV6-1 to TRBJ1-5; the D gene is possibly TRBD1 (6 bases). V lost 3 bases and J 0 bases, leaving 18 bases between the germline ends. Germline-derived CDR1 and CDR2 are MNHNS and SASEGT. This CDR3 is 18 amino acids long. DNA for the CDR3: TGTGCCAGCAGTGACCCGGGACATCCCGACGGTAGCAATCAGCCCCAGCATTTT. This codes for CASSDPGHPDGSNQPQHF.

This chain joins TRBV19 and TRBJ2-5, with TRBD1 as a possible D gene (6 bases). The CDR3 spans 14 residues. Trimming took 6 bases from V and 5 from J, leaving 16 bases between them. Germline-derived CDR1 and CDR2 are LNHDA and SQIVND (reference sequence). The CDR3 is CASRGRGGGETQYF. CDR3 nucleotides: TGTGCCAGTAGGGGGCGAGGGGGTGGTGAGACCCAGTACTTC.

The rearrangement uses TRBV2 and TRBJ2-2; 7 bases match TRBD2. The trim removed 6 bases at V and 5 bases at J, leaving 3 bases unmatched. Germline V gives CDR1 SNHLY, CDR2 FYNNEI. The CDR3 is 13 amino acids. Here the CDR3 DNA reads TGTGCCAGCAGGACTAGCAGAACCGGGGAGCTGTTTTTT. This translates into CASRTSRTGELFF.

The chain couples TRBV2 to TRBJ1-2; D ambiguous. The CDR3 sequence is 14 residues long. Germline V gene data show CDR1 as SNHLY and CDR2 as FYNNEI. The V gene lost 2 bases and the J gene lost 8 bases, with 15 bases spanning the gap. CDR3 sequence: CASSESTGTRGYTF. The CDR3 DNA reads as TGTGCCAGCAGTGAATCGACGGGAACTAGAGGCTACACCTTC.

The V gene is TRBV4-3, the J gene TRBJ1-6; no reliable D call. Germline CDR1 LGHNA, CDR2 YSLEER. Trimming removed 1 base from V and 0 bases from J, with 10 bases in between. The CDR3 runs to 17 residues. DNA of the CDR3: TGCGCCAGCAGCCAAGGTGGAGGGAGCTCCTATAATTCACCCCTCCACTTT. As protein: CASSQGGGSSYNSPLHF.

The chain links TRBV28 to TRBJ1-2, with D perhaps TRBD1 (5 bases). This CDR3 is 14 amino acids long. With 3 bases removed from V and 8 bases from J, the gap between germline ends came to 16 bases. Per the germline V gene, CDR1 is MDHEN and CDR2 is SYDVKM. The CDR3: CASSFLQHGGGYTF. CDR3 sequence (DNA): TGTGCCAGCAGTTTCCTCCAACACGGGGGAGGCTACACCTTC.

V gene TRBV6-5 combines with J gene TRBJ1-5, with D possibly being TRBD1 (6 bases). In germline, CDR1 is MNHEY, CDR2 SVGAGI. V dropped 4 bases and J dropped 5 bases, with 15 bases sitting between them. The length of the CDR3 is 15 residues. The CDR3 sequence is CASSSDYRVDQPQHF. The CDR3 DNA is TGTGCCAGCAGTTCGGATTACAGGGTGGATCAGCCCCAGCATTTT.

The chain couples TRBV19 to TRBJ2-2, with D tentatively TRBD2 (7 bases). Germline assignment: CDR1 LNHDA and CDR2 SQIVND (reference sequence). Trimming removed 9 bases at V and 0 bases at J, with 26 bases between. CDR3 length: 19 amino acids. The CDR3 bases are TGTGCCAGCCGTCGGAGGGTAGGGGGGGCCGGACCGAACACCGGGGAGCTGTTTTTT. Protein product: CASRRRVGGAGPNTGELFF.

The chain carries TRBV19 and TRBJ1-1; D remains ambiguous. V lost 3 bases to trimming and J lost 0 bases, with 8 bases between them. This CDR3 contains 14 residues. CDR1 is LNHDA, CDR2 SQIVND, per germline (reference sequence). CDR3 amino acids: CASSIGRVNTEAFF. For the CDR3, the DNA is TGTGCCAGTAGTATCGGGAGGGTGAACACTGAAGCTTTCTTT.

This clone occurred once. V and J are TRBV4-3 and TRBJ2-3, with 14 positions matching TRBD2. The CDR3 spans 18 residues. V dropped 4 bases and J dropped 6; count of bases not matched to a gene: 12. CDR1 is LGHNA and CDR2 is YSLEER in the germline V gene. Here the CDR3 reads CASSLNSGTSGSRDTQYF. CDR3 in DNA: TGCGCCAGCAGCCTAAATTCGGGGACTAGCGGGAGTAGGGATACGCAGTATTTT.

The J gene is TRBJ2-3, the V gene TRBV19; 11 bases align to TRBD2. Per germline, CDR1 LNHDA and CDR2 SQIVND (reference sequence). The CDR3 is 16 amino acids. The V segment lost 5 bases and the J segment 3 bases; nucleotides outside the gene matches: 7. The DNA of the CDR3 is TGTGCCAGTAGTTCCACTAGCGGGAGTTTAACAGATACGCAGTATTTT. Translating it yields CASSSTSGSLTDTQYF.

The chain employs TRBV28 and TRBJ1-5, with D possibly matching TRBD1 (5 bases). Germline CDR1 and CDR2: MDHEN and SYDVKM. The germline V and J ends were trimmed by 8 bases and 5 bases, with 22 bases remaining between them. The CDR3 has 16 amino acids. The CDR3 protein is CASCTAGRGSDQPQHF. CDR3 nucleotide sequence: TGTGCCAGCTGCACCGCGGGGCGGGGGTCGGATCAGCCCCAGCATTTT.

The chain employs TRBV28 and TRBJ1-5; 7 bases match TRBD1. With V trimmed by 6 bases and J by 1 base, 6 bases remained unmatched. This CDR3 has 15 residues. The germline CDR1 and CDR2 sequences are MDHEN and SYDVKM. Here the CDR3 DNA reads TGTGCCAGCAGAACCAACAGGGGAAGCAATCAGCCCCAGCATTTT. This encodes CASRTNRGSNQPQHF.

Worth noting for this clone: Other DNA variants within this sample encode the same CDR3. This chain joins TRBV4-1 and TRBJ2-5; D remains ambiguous. Between the trimmed V and J ends, which lost 1 base and 5 bases, there was a span of 11 bases. This CDR3 is 14 amino acids long. Germline V gene lookup returns CDR1 MGHRA and CDR2 YSYEKL. The CDR3 nucleotides are TGCGCCAGCAGCCAAGGGTCAGTAGGTGAGACCCAGTACTTC. Amino acids: CASSQGSVGETQYF.

The gene calls are TRBV19 and TRBJ2-2; a weak D match, TRBD1 (5 bases). Trimming stripped 1 base from V and 4 bases from J, with 13 bases between. In germline, CDR1 is LNHDA, CDR2 SQIVND (reference sequence). The CDR3 sequence is 16 residues long. The CDR3 DNA is TGTGCCAGTAGTATAGGGCAGGGCCATTCCACCGGGGAGCTGTTTTTT. This codes for CASSIGQGHSTGELFF.

The chain uses TRBV24-1 and TRBJ2-2; D gene unclear. Trimming left V 0 bases short and J 2 bases short, with 12 bases between. Germline V gene lookup returns CDR1 KGHDR and CDR2 SFDVKD. The CDR3 is 17 residues long. The CDR3 coding sequence is TGTGCCACCAGTGATTTGCAGTTTGGGTTAAACACCGGGGAGCTGTTTTTT. Translating it yields CATSDLQFGLNTGELFF.

The V and J genes are TRBV30 and TRBJ1-4, with a weak D call TRBD1 (6 bases). CDR1 GTSNPN and CDR2 SVGIG come from the germline V gene (reference sequence). The CDR3 loop spans 13 amino acids. Trimming shortened V by 4 bases and J by 8 bases, and 14 bases separated the two germline ends. Here the CDR3 DNA reads TGTGCCTGGACAGGGGCCGCCTCGGAAAAACTGTTTTTT. It is translated as CAWTGAASEKLFF.